The 10 T cell receptor beta chains below come from one sample, sequenced in a study of blood T cell repertoires in COVID-19. Clones were sequenced by immunoSEQ multiplex PCR, and TCRdb holds only the in-frame ones, with some missing. The sample holds 270,000 or so clones, about 90% seen once. The specimen sequenced was peripheral blood. The receptor set was obtained from a woman in her twenties or thirties with COVID-19, enrolled during active disease.

The rearrangement joins TRBV5-8 to TRBJ2-1; D may be TRBD2 (5 bases). CDR3 length: 15 amino acids. Trimming left V 0 bases short and J 8 bases short, with 15 bases between. Germline lookup yields CDR1 SGHTS and CDR2 YDEGEE. CDR3 nucleotides: TGTGCCAGCAGCTTGGCCAGCCGACTAAGCGATGAGCAGTTCTTC. Amino acids: CASSLASRLSDEQFF.

CDR3 sequence (DNA): TGCGCCAGCAGCCAACCTATAGGACAGGGGGCACTGAATTCACCCCTCCACTTT. Translated: CASSQPIGQGALNSPLHF. The chain has TRBV4-1 and TRBJ1-6; TRBD1 matches at 11 bases. V gave up 2 bases and J gave up 7 bases; unmatched junction bases: 10. The CDR3 length is 18 residues. From germline, CDR1 is MGHRA and CDR2 YSYEKL.

This chain joins TRBV5-5 and TRBJ2-7; 7 bases align to TRBD2. The germline V gene has CDR1 SGHKS and CDR2 YYEKEE (reference sequence). With V trimmed by 4 bases and J by 1 base, 8 bases remained unmatched. The CDR3 has 15 residues. The CDR3 spells CASSHGGGPSYEQYF. The CDR3 nucleotides read TGTGCCAGCAGCCACGGCGGGGGACCGTCCTACGAGCAGTACTTC.

The chain has TRBV9 and TRBJ2-7; TRBD2 agrees at 7 bases. Per germline, CDR1 SGDLS and CDR2 YYNGEE. The CDR3 consists of 15 residues. With 0 bases clipped from V and 0 bases from J, the junction kept 3 bases outside the gene matches. CDR3 coding DNA: TGTGCCAGCAGCGTAGGGCTAGCGGCCTCCTACGAGCAGTACTTC. Translated: CASSVGLAASYEQYF.

This rearrangement joins TRBV7-9 to TRBJ2-3; possible D gene TRBD2, 5 bases. The CDR3 is 17 amino acids. Per germline, CDR1 SEHNR and CDR2 FQNEAQ (reference sequence). The V end was cut by 0 bases, the J end by 0 bases, with 13 bases between. This chain's CDR3 is CASSLARGAASTDTQYF. The CDR3 DNA reads TGTGCCAGCAGCTTAGCACGCGGAGCGGCTAGCACAGATACGCAGTATTTT. Full variable domain (missing parts from reference TRBV7-9 and TRBJ2-3): DTGVSQNPRHKITKRGQNVTFRCDPISEHNRLYWYRQTLGQGPEFLTYFQNEAQLEKSRLLSDRFSAERPKGSFSTLEIQRTEQGDSAMYLCASSLARGAASTDTQYFGPGTRLTVL.

This chain joins TRBV6-2 or TRBV6-3 and TRBJ2-1; 7 bases are shared with TRBD1. J gave up 2 bases and V 4 bases, and 5 bases lay outside the gene matches. The CDR3 is 15 residues long. CDR1 is MNHEY, CDR2 SVGEGT, per germline. The CDR3 loop reads CASSSPGQPYNEQFF. In DNA form, the CDR3 reads TGTGCCAGCAGTTCTCCGGGACAGCCCTACAATGAGCAGTTCTTC.

The DNA of the CDR3 is TGTGCCACGATACTAGCGGGGGAAGAGACCCAGTACTTC. This codes for CATILAGEETQYF. The chain joins TRBV6-5 to TRBJ2-5; TRBD2 matches 11 bases. V shed 10 bases, J shed 3 bases, and the junction held 4 bases outside the gene matches. This CDR3 is built from 13 residues. Per germline, CDR1 MNHEY and CDR2 SVGAGI.

V usage is TRBV4-1 and J usage is TRBJ1-4; D not resolved. Between the trimmed V and J ends, which lost 1 base and 8 bases, there was a span of 11 bases. CDR1 and CDR2 (germline): MGHRA, YSYEKL. The CDR3 loop spans 14 amino acids. The CDR3: CASSQVQMSEKLFF. The DNA of the CDR3 is TGCGCCAGCAGCCAAGTACAGATGTCGGAAAAACTGTTTTTT.

J is TRBJ1-2 and V is TRBV4-1; tentative D call: TRBD1 (5 bases). In germline, CDR1 is MGHRA, CDR2 YSYEKL. CDR3 length: 15 residues. V lost 0 bases and J lost 4, with 12 bases in between. CDR3 protein: CASSQDGAGSYGYTF. The CDR3 DNA reads as TGCGCCAGCAGCCAAGACGGGGCGGGAAGCTATGGCTACACCTTC.

This chain links TRBV28 with TRBJ1-3, with D unclear. The germline V and J ends were trimmed by 7 bases and 2 bases, with 15 bases remaining between them. The CDR3 spans 15 residues. The germline V gene encodes CDR1 MDHEN and CDR2 SYDVKM. For the CDR3, the DNA is TGTGCCAGCACCCCTCACCAGGTGGCTGGAAACACCATATATTTT. The encoded protein is CASTPHQVAGNTIYF.